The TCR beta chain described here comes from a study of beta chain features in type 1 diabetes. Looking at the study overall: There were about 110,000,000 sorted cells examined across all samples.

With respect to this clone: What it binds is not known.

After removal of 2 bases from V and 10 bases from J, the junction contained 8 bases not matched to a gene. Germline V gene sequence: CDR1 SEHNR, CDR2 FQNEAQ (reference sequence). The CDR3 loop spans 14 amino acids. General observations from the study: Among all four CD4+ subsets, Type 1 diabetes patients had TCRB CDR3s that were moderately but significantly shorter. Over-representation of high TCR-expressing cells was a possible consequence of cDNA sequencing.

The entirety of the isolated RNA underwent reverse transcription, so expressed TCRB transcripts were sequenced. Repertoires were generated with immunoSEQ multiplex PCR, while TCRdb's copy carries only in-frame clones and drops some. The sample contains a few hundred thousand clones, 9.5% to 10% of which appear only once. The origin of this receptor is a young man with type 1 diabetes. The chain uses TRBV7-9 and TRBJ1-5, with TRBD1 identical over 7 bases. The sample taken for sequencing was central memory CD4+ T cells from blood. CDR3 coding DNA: TGTGCCAGCAGCTTATCTGGACAGGACGGCCCCCAGCATTTT. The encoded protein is CASSLSGQDGPQHF.